The 17 T cell receptor beta chains reported below all come from one sample, sequenced in a study of blood T cell repertoires in COVID-19 (TCRdb year 2020). The library was produced with the immunoSEQ multiplex PCR assay. In its TCRdb copy, this immuneACCESS table keeps in-frame sequences only and misses some clones. Where compared with another copy, unresolved V genes explain less than half of these, and the others have no known cause. The table for this sample lists 250,000 to 350,000 clones; 80% to 90% of them were counted only once. The ten biggest clones cover 7.8% of the sample. The material sequenced was peripheral blood. These receptors came from a woman aged 50 to 60 who had recovered from COVID-19.

This clone is classed as medium-sized. Different DNA sequences within this sample yield the same CDR3. The J gene is TRBJ2-3, the V gene TRBV7-2, with a possible D match to TRBD2 (6 bases). The length of the CDR3 is 15 residues. Trimming removed 3 bases at V and 0 bases at J, with 10 bases between. CDR1 and CDR2 (germline): SGHTA, FQGNSA. In DNA form, the CDR3 reads TGTGCCAGCAGCTTGGGCGGGACTAGCACAGATACGCAGTATTTT. Amino acid sequence: CASSLGGTSTDTQYF.

V and J are TRBV2 and TRBJ1-2; D remains unclear. Germline values: CDR1 SNHLY, CDR2 FYNNEI. V dropped 6 bases and J dropped 10 bases, with 18 bases sitting between them. CDR3 length: 13 amino acids. The CDR3 DNA sequence: TGTGCCAGCAGGGGTCTGGGCCCGGTTGACTACACCTTC. This sequence encodes CASRGLGPVDYTF.

This clone occurred a few times. The gene calls are TRBV4-1 and TRBJ1-4, with unresolved D. Germline loops: CDR1 MGHRA, CDR2 YSYEKL. This CDR3 region has 14 residues. V was cut by 0 bases and J by 5 bases, with 7 bases left in between. This chain's CDR3 is CASSQDPRNEKLFF. The CDR3 DNA is TGCGCCAGCAGCCAAGACCCCAGGAATGAAAAACTGTTTTTT.

This clone was detected once. This chain links TRBV9 with TRBJ2-1, with D possibly matching TRBD2 (6 bases). CDR3 length: 13 amino acids. V lost 4 bases, J lost 5 bases, and 10 bases lay in between. Germline-derived CDR1 and CDR2 are SGDLS and YYNGEE. CDR3 in amino acids: CASSISGDNEQFF. The CDR3 DNA sequence: TGTGCCAGCAGCATTAGCGGAGACAATGAGCAGTTCTTC.

V usage is TRBV19 and J usage is TRBJ1-1; 7 nucleotides match TRBD1. This CDR3 is 15 amino acids long. Germline CDR1 LNHDA, CDR2 SQIVND (reference sequence). Unmatched junction bases numbered 11, after V lost 7 bases and J lost 3 bases. CDR3 DNA: TGTGCCAGTAAAAAGGACAGGAGGGTTGACACTGAAGCTTTCTTT. This codes for CASKKDRRVDTEAFF.

The rearrangement uses TRBV25-1 and TRBJ2-1; D remains unclear. The CDR3 has 17 residues. V was shortened by 0 bases and J by 6 bases, with 18 bases between the two germline ends. CDR1 is MGHDK, CDR2 SYGVNS, per germline. DNA for the CDR3: TGTGCCAGCAGTGAATACCCGGGTTCCCCTAACGGCAATGAGCAGTTCTTC. This encodes CASSEYPGSPNGNEQFF.

CDR3: CAWERLAGRTDTQYF. CDR3 in DNA: TGTGCCTGGGAACGACTAGCGGGTCGCACAGATACGCAGTATTTT. The chain couples TRBV30 to TRBJ2-3; 10 bases are a match to TRBD2. The CDR3 covers 15 residues. Germline assignment: CDR1 GTSNPN and CDR2 SVGIG (reference sequence). V trimming: 5 bases; J trimming: 1 base; junction bases outside the gene matches: 6.

The V gene is TRBV19, the J gene TRBJ1-2; 7 bases are shared with TRBD1. This CDR3 spans 12 amino acids. Germline V gives CDR1 LNHDA, CDR2 SQIVND (reference sequence). V was pared by 6 bases and J by 12 bases, with 10 bases of the junction left unmatched. DNA of the CDR3: TGTGCCAGTAGCCCTGGGACAGCGAAGAACACCTTC. It encodes CASSPGTAKNTF.

V usage is TRBV28 and J usage is TRBJ2-1; perhaps TRBD2 as D (6 bases). Germline-derived CDR1 and CDR2 are MDHEN and SYDVKM. The CDR3 sequence is 12 residues long. Trimming stripped 9 bases from V and 1 base from J, with 7 bases between. CDR3 DNA sequence: TGTGCCAGGGACTATTCCTACAATGAGCAGTTCTTC. Protein: CARDYSYNEQFF. Based on the CDR3 plus reference TRBV28 and TRBJ2-1, the full variable domain is DVKVTQSSRYLVKRTGEKVFLECVQDMDHENMFWYRQDPGLGLRLIYFSYDVKMKEKGDIPEGYSVSREKKERFSLILESASTNQTSMYLCARDYSYNEQFFGPGTRLTVL.

J is TRBJ1-4 and V is TRBV4-1; perhaps TRBD1 as D (5 bases). CDR3 length: 22 amino acids. V was clipped by 0 bases and J by 0 bases, with 26 bases between them. The germline V gene has CDR1 MGHRA and CDR2 YSYEKL. The CDR3 nucleotides read TGCGCCAGCAGCCAAGACAGGGTGGCCGGCCCAACCCGAATATCAACTAATGAAAAACTGTTTTTT. This translates into CASSQDRVAGPTRISTNEKLFF.

This clone was found once. CDR3 amino acids: CASTLVRDGDEQYF. The CDR3 nucleotides read TGTGCCAGCACCCTTGTCAGGGATGGGGACGAGCAGTACTTC. The rearrangement links TRBV2 to TRBJ2-7, with D possibly TRBD1 on 5 matching bases. Trimming removed 7 bases at V and 5 bases at J, with 18 bases between. CDR1 SNHLY and CDR2 FYNNEI come from the germline V gene. This CDR3 has 14 residues.

The chain has TRBV5-6 and TRBJ2-3; maybe TRBD2 (5 bases). Trimming stripped 4 bases from V and 4 bases from J, with 10 bases between. The CDR3 runs 13 residues. The germline CDR1 and CDR2 sequences are SGHDT and YYEEEE. The CDR3 protein is CASSPTSADTQYF. CDR3 DNA: TGTGCCAGCAGCCCAACTAGTGCAGATACGCAGTATTTT.

This clone appeared a single time. The genes are TRBV9 and TRBJ1-4; 7 nucleotides agree with TRBD1. The V and J ends lost 0 bases and 5 bases, in that order; junction bases with no gene match: 4. Germline V gene lookup returns CDR1 SGDLS and CDR2 YYNGEE. This CDR3 contains 15 residues. This chain's CDR3 is CASSVGGQPNEKLFF. CDR3 bases: TGTGCCAGCAGCGTAGGGGGACAGCCGAATGAAAAACTGTTTTTT.

This clone showed up just a few times. The V call is TRBV10-1, the J call TRBJ2-3; the D gene is possibly TRBD2 (6 bases). The V and J ends lost 0 bases and 5 bases respectively, with 15 bases between them. Germline V CDR1 and CDR2: WNHNN, SYGVQD (reference sequence). The CDR3 covers 16 residues. The CDR3 coding sequence is TGCGCCAGCAGTGAGTCAAGGGCAGGGCGGGGAGATACGCAGTATTTT. Amino acids: CASSESRAGRGDTQYF.

V gene TRBV19 combines with J gene TRBJ1-4; no definite D call. Per the germline V gene, CDR1 is LNHDA and CDR2 is SQIVND (reference sequence). The CDR3 is made up of 12 amino acids. V lost 4 bases and J 13 bases, leaving 13 bases between the germline ends. CDR3 in DNA: TGTGCCAGTAGTAATCCTCCTGGAGGACTGTTTTTT. This translates into CASSNPPGGLFF.

The V call is TRBV5-1, the J call TRBJ2-5; a weak D match, TRBD2 (6 bases). This CDR3 is 13 amino acids long. V was clipped by 5 bases and J by 5 bases, with 13 bases between them. Germline-derived CDR1 and CDR2 are SGHRS and YFSETQ. The CDR3 protein is CASRRSGSETQYF. Written as DNA, the CDR3 is TGCGCCAGCAGGCGCTCCGGGAGTGAGACCCAGTACTTC.

CDR3 sequence reads: CASSATGLYNSPLHF. DNA of the CDR3: TGTGCCAGCAGCGCGACAGGCTTATATAATTCACCCCTCCACTTT. The chain uses TRBV9 and TRBJ1-6, with D possibly TRBD1 on 6 matching bases. Trimming removed 3 bases from V and 4 bases from J, with 11 bases in between. CDR1 and CDR2 (germline): SGDLS, YYNGEE. The CDR3 extends over 15 amino acids. Full variable domain (rest looked up from reference TRBV9 and TRBJ1-6): DSGVTQTPKHLITATGQRVTLRCSPRSGDLSVYWYQQSLDQGLQFLIQYYNGEERAKGNILERFSAQQFPDLHSELNLSSLELGDSALYFCASSATGLYNSPLHFGNGTRLTVT.